One sample yielded the 9 T cell receptor beta chains listed below, sequenced in a study of shared clonotypes between healthy human individuals. TCRdb's copy holds only in-frame clones and misses some; the assay was immunoSEQ multiplex PCR. The sample has about 1.5 million clones; 95% to 99% are singletons. Specimen: naive CD4+ T cells sorted from blood. Subset in this sample: CD45RA+ positively selected. The receptors were sampled from a man aged 30-40 years in good health.

The chain joins TRBV21-1 to TRBJ2-7; the DNA was not used to check the table's D call, TRBD1. TRBV21-1 is designated a pseudogene. The length of the CDR3 is 15 residues. CDR3: CASINPRPLRVEQYF. The CDR3 DNA follows: TGTGCCAGCATCAACCCCAGGCCGCTCCGCGTCGAGCAGTACTTC.

This clone was seen just once. V gene TRBV5-5 combines with J gene TRBJ2-3; 10 bases align to TRBD2. The germline CDR1 and CDR2 sequences are SGHKS and YYEKEE (reference sequence). J lost 1 base, V lost 2 bases, and 4 bases had no gene match. CDR3 length: 16 residues. The CDR3: CASSFSGTSGTDTQYF. CDR3 nucleotides: TGTGCCAGCAGCTTCTCCGGGACTAGCGGCACAGATACGCAGTATTTT.

V usage is TRBV28 and J usage is TRBJ2-5; no firm D call. Trimming pared 6 bases from V and 5 bases from J, leaving 10 bases between. CDR1 is MDHEN, CDR2 SYDVKM, per germline. The CDR3 length is 12 residues. The chain's CDR3 is CASSSMIETQYF. CDR3 DNA: TGTGCCAGCAGCAGCATGATCGAGACCCAGTACTTC.

This clone was seen once. This CDR3 is CASSPRDSSYNEQFF. The DNA for the CDR3 is TGTGCCAGCAGCCCAAGGGACAGTTCGTACAATGAGCAGTTCTTC. This chain uses TRBV7-2 with TRBJ2-1; 7 bases are a match to TRBD1. The CDR3 consists of 15 residues. V trimming: 5 bases; J trimming: 4 bases; junction bases outside the gene matches: 8. From germline, CDR1 is SGHTA and CDR2 FQGNSA.

This clone was recorded once. The rearrangement links TRBV9 to TRBJ1-3; TRBD1 is a possible D gene (6 bases). Germline CDR1 SGDLS, CDR2 YYNGEE. The CDR3 runs 15 residues. Trimming stripped 0 bases from V and 8 bases from J, with 15 bases between. Written as DNA, the CDR3 is TGTGCCAGCAGCGTAGGGTCACAGGGTTCATACACCATATATTTT. Translating it yields CASSVGSQGSYTIYF.

The chain has TRBV6-1 and TRBJ2-3, with 7 bases lining up with TRBD1. J was trimmed by 2 bases and V by 4 bases; bases with no gene match: 6. CDR1 is MNHNS, CDR2 SASEGT, per germline. The CDR3 consists of 15 residues. The CDR3 sequence: CASSGLTGLTDTQYF. The CDR3 DNA reads as TGTGCCAGCAGTGGATTGACAGGGCTCACAGATACGCAGTATTTT.

The chain carries TRBV28 and TRBJ2-7; TRBD2 might be the D (7 bases). This CDR3 is 14 amino acids long. Trimming took off 7 bases at V and 11 bases at J, with 24 bases between the two ends. The germline CDR1 and CDR2 sequences are MDHEN and SYDVKM. CDR3: CASNQPRGAGMKYF. For the CDR3, the DNA is TGTGCCAGCAACCAGCCACGGGGGGCGGGAATGAAGTACTTC.

The V and J genes are TRBV5-6 and TRBJ1-2; perhaps TRBD1 as D (5 bases). Deletions cut 0 bases from V and 3 bases from J, with 15 bases between. Germline loops: CDR1 SGHDT, CDR2 YYEEEE. CDR3 length: 16 amino acids. The CDR3 loop is CASSLGFGREHYGYTF. CDR3 sequence (DNA): TGTGCCAGCAGCTTGGGTTTCGGCAGGGAGCACTATGGCTACACCTTC.

The chain joins TRBV5-4 to TRBJ2-3, with 11 bases fitting TRBD2. CDR3 length: 14 amino acids. Per germline, CDR1 SGHNT and CDR2 YYREEE (reference sequence). Trimming removed 2 bases from V and 5 bases from J; junction bases left unmatched: 1. Here the CDR3 DNA reads TGTGCCAGCAGCTTTGGACTAGCGGGAGATACGCAGTATTTT. Encoded protein: CASSFGLAGDTQYF. The full variable domain, completed using reference TRBV5-4 and TRBJ2-3, is ETGVTQSPTHLIKTRGQQVTLRCSSQSGHNTVSWYQQALGQGPQFIFQYYREEENGRGNFPPRFSGLQFPNYSSELNVNALELDDSALYLCASSFGLAGDTQYFGPGTRLTVL.